Below are 14 T cell receptor beta chains sequenced from a single sample in a study of neurological immune-mediated disorders. In TCRdb, the 5' RACE reads were re-called with MiXCR into one record per CDR3 protein. The sample yields about 40,000 distinct CDR3 sequences, under 4% seen once. Regarding time point: longitudinal time-point 1 (baseline). The material sequenced was PBMCs. The receptors stem from a woman aged 60-75 years with multiple sclerosis.

This clonotype was picked up many times. This chain joins TRBV20-1 and TRBJ1-5, with D possibly matching TRBD1 (5 bases). The germline V and J ends were trimmed by 0 bases and 3 bases, with 12 bases remaining between them. CDR3 length: 15 residues. The germline gives CDR1 DFQATT, CDR2 SNEGSKA (reference sequence). This CDR3 is CSARDVQGVNQPQHF. CDR3 bases: TGCAGTGCTAGAGATGTGCAGGGCGTCAATCAGCCCCAGCATTTT.

This clonotype was seen ten or more times. The gene calls are TRBV20-1 and TRBJ1-3; D remains unclear. The germline V gene has CDR1 DFQATT and CDR2 SNEGSKA (reference sequence). V lost 3 bases to trimming and J lost 6 bases, with 9 bases between them. CDR3 size: 12 residues. The CDR3 DNA is TGCAGTGCTAGCGAATTTGTAAACACCATATATTTT. Translating it yields CSASEFVNTIYF.

This clonotype was counted at least ten times. This chain joins TRBV20-1 and TRBJ1-1; D unclear. The CDR3 has 13 residues. The V and J ends lost 1 base and 3 bases respectively, with 9 bases between them. Germline values: CDR1 DFQATT, CDR2 SNEGSKA (reference sequence). CDR3 sequence reads: CSARVWEDTEAFF. Written as DNA, the CDR3 is TGCAGTGCTAGAGTTTGGGAAGACACTGAAGCTTTCTTT.

This clonotype was observed at least ten times. The chain carries TRBV7-8 and TRBJ2-1; tentative D call: TRBD2 (6 bases). Trimming stripped 1 base from V and 6 bases from J, with 19 bases between. Per the germline V gene, CDR1 is SGHVS and CDR2 is FQNEAQ. CDR3 size: 17 residues. The DNA of the CDR3 is TGTGCCAGCAGCTTAGAAGCGCTAGCGCCGGGCCTCAATGAGCAGTTCTTC. It encodes CASSLEALAPGLNEQFF.

This clonotype has at least ten counts. The chain recombines TRBV7-8 with TRBJ1-5; D is possibly TRBD1 (5 bases). Germline CDR1 SGHVS, CDR2 FQNEAQ. The CDR3 covers 15 residues. V was trimmed by 3 bases and J by 7 bases, leaving 16 bases between them. The CDR3 here is CASSFEGPGEQPQHF. In nucleotides, the CDR3 is TGTGCCAGCAGCTTTGAGGGGCCTGGAGAACAGCCCCAGCATTTT.

This clonotype was counted at least ten times. The chain has TRBV5-5 and TRBJ1-4; 7 bases agree with TRBD1. After removal of 3 bases from V and 3 bases from J, the junction contained 2 bases not matched to a gene. The CDR3 is 14 amino acids. The V gene's germline CDR1 is SGHKS and CDR2 YYEKEE (reference sequence). Here the CDR3 DNA reads TGTGCCAGCAGCTCGGGACAGCCTAATGAAAAACTGTTTTTT. It translates to CASSSGQPNEKLFF.

This clonotype was seen at least ten times. The chain employs TRBV7-2 and TRBJ2-5; no clear D. This CDR3 is built from 14 residues. The ends were cut back, 0 bases at V and 1 base at J, with 6 bases in the middle. CDR1 is SGHTA and CDR2 is FQGNSA in the germline V gene. This CDR3 is CASSLAVTQETQYF. CDR3 sequence (DNA): TGTGCCAGCAGCTTAGCGGTTACCCAAGAGACCCAGTACTTC.

This clonotype was seen repeatedly, ten times or more. The rearrangement joins TRBV14 to TRBJ2-7; 9 positions agree with TRBD1. After removal of 4 bases from V and 1 base from J, the junction contained 5 bases not matched to a gene. Germline values: CDR1 SGHDN, CDR2 FVKESK. This CDR3 spans 15 amino acids. CDR3 in amino acids: CASSLTGGNSYEQYF. The CDR3 nucleotides are TGTGCCAGCAGCCTAACAGGGGGCAATTCCTACGAGCAGTACTTC.

In this sample, this clonotype turned up many times. V and J are TRBV20-1 and TRBJ1-1; tentatively, D is TRBD1 (6 bases). The ends were cut back, 5 bases at V and 6 bases at J, with 13 bases in the middle. CDR1 is DFQATT and CDR2 is SNEGSKA in the germline V gene (reference sequence). This CDR3 is 12 amino acids long. CDR3 protein: CSAQGHLAEAFF. DNA for the CDR3: TGCAGTGCTCAGGGGCACCTCGCTGAAGCTTTCTTT.

This clonotype was detected ten times or more. V gene TRBV7-6 combines with J gene TRBJ1-1; TRBD1 might be the D (5 bases). The CDR3 is made up of 18 amino acids. Deletions cut 4 bases from V and 6 bases from J, with 27 bases between. Per germline, CDR1 SGHVS and CDR2 FNYEAQ. CDR3 bases: TGTGCCAGCAGCTCTTCAGCAGGCAGGGCATCTTATTTCTCTGAAGCTTTCTTT. Its translation: CASSSSAGRASYFSEAFF.

This clonotype was found once. The V call is TRBV5-1, the J call TRBJ1-2; TRBD1 matches at 8 bases. The CDR3 loop spans 15 amino acids. J was trimmed by 6 bases and V by 4 bases; bases with no gene match: 11. Germline lookup yields CDR1 SGHRS and CDR2 YFSETQ. CDR3 bases: TGCGCCAGCAGCAGGGACCAGGGGGCTTTAGATGGCTACACCTTC. Translating gives CASSRDQGALDGYTF.

This clonotype was recorded many times. The chain links TRBV7-9 to TRBJ1-2, with no clear D. The CDR3 is 13 amino acids. Trimming removed 1 base from V and 4 bases from J, with 7 bases in between. CDR1 SEHNR and CDR2 FQNEAQ come from the germline V gene (reference sequence). CDR3 DNA: TGTGCCAGCAGCTTAGAGTTGAGCTATGGCTACACCTTC. Its translation is CASSLELSYGYTF.

Many counts were recorded for this clonotype. The V call is TRBV28, the J call TRBJ1-6; a weak D match, TRBD1 (5 bases). V dropped 5 bases and J dropped 0 bases, with 17 bases sitting between them. The CDR3 runs 18 residues. Germline V gene sequence: CDR1 MDHEN, CDR2 SYDVKM. CDR3 residues: CASSQARQTSSYNSPLHF. In nucleotides, the CDR3 is TGTGCCAGCAGTCAGGCCAGACAGACAAGCTCCTATAATTCACCCCTCCACTTT. Full variable domain (remainder filled in from reference TRBV28 and TRBJ1-6): DVKVTQSSRYLVKRTGEKVFLECVQDMDHENMFWYRQDPGLGLRLIYFSYDVKMKEKGDIPEGYSVSREKKERFSLILESASTNQTSMYLCASSQARQTSSYNSPLHFGNGTRLTVT.

This clonotype occurred many times. The chain combines TRBV20-1 with TRBJ1-5, with D perhaps matching TRBD1 (6 bases). In germline, CDR1 is DFQATT, CDR2 SNEGSKA (reference sequence). This CDR3 region has 13 residues. V was trimmed by 4 bases and J by 4 bases, leaving 11 bases between them. This chain's CDR3 is CSATDSHNQPQHF. CDR3 nucleotide sequence: TGCAGTGCTACGGACAGCCATAATCAGCCCCAGCATTTT.